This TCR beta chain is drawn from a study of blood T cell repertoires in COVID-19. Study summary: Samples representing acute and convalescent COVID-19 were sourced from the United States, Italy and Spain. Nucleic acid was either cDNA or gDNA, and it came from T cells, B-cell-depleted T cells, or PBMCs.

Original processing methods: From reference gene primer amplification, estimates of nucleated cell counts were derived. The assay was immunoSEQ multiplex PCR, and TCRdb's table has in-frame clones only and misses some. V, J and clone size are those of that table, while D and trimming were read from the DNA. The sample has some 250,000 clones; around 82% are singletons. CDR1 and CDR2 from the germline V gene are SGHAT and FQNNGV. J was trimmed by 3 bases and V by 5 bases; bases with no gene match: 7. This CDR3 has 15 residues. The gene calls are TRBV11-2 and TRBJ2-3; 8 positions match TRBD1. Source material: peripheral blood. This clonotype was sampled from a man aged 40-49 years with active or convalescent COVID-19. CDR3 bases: TGTGCCAGCAGCGCACGACAGGGGTATACAGATACGCAGTATTTT. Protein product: CASSARQGYTDTQYF.